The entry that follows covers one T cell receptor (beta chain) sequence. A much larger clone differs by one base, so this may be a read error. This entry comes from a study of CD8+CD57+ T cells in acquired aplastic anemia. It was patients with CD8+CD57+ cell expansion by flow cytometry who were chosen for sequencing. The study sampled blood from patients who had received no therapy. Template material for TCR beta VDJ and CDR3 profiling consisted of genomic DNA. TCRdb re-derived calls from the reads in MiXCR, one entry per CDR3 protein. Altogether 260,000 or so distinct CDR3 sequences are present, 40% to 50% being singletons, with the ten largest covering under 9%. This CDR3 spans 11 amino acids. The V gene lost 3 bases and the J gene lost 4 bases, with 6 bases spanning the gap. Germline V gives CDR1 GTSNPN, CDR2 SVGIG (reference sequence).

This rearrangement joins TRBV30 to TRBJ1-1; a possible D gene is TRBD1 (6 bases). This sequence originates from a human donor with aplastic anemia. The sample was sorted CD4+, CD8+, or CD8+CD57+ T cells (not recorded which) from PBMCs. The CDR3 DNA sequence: TGTGCCTGGAGAGGGGGCACTGAAGCTTTCTTT. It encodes CAWRGGTEAFF.